The rows below give T cell receptor beta chains drawn from one sample of a study of T cell responses to AZD1222 COVID-19 vaccine. Sequencing was performed with immunoSEQ multiplex PCR; in TCRdb, only in-frame clones are kept and a portion is missing. The table records 88,000 or so clones, about 89% of them present only once. The source material was peripheral blood, sampled on day 0 of AZD1222 vaccination. The receptors originated from an adult in good health. Each CDR3 is given with its conserved first and last residue. Fields, in order: clone size, V gene, D gene, CDR3 protein. D genes are given only for firm matches. Clone size appears in some rows only: once, few, many, or a class for an expanded clone.

>-|TRBV10-3|-
CAISESGGQLNTEAFF
>-|TRBV6-5|-
CASSRQGGEQYF
>-|TRBV15|-
CATSEPGDSRTNEKLFF
>once|TRBV5-1|TRBD1
CASSSDGQAGTEAFF
>-|TRBV4-1|-
CASSQEGAASSYNEQFF
>-|TRBV27|TRBD1
CASSPLRRTGENYGYTF
>-|TRBV5-4|-
CASSSPFSGELFF
>-|TRBV19|-
CASSIRKGARALHEKLFF
>-|TRBV6-5|TRBD2
CASSSLAGGLEQYF
>few|TRBV3-1/TRBV3-2|TRBD1
CASSRQGGAYNSPLHF